A selection of T cell receptor beta chains follows, all from one sample in a study of shared clonotypes between healthy human individuals. Profiled with immunoSEQ multiplex PCR; TCRdb holds only in-frame clones, not every one. The sample has 2 million to 2.5 million clones, almost 96% seen once. The sequenced sample was naive CD4+ T cells sorted from blood. All receptors derive from a man aged 18 to 30 in good health. Each CDR3 is given with its conserved first and last residue. D genes are given only for firm matches. Size is stated for part of the rows, as once, few or many counts, or as a class when the clone is expanded.

TRBV27	TRBJ2-3	.	.	CASSLIRVGVADTQYF	TGTGCCAGCAGTTTGATTCGGGTTGGGGTCGCAGATACGCAGTATTTT
TRBV2	TRBJ1-4	.	.	CASSEALTLGKLFF	TGTGCCAGCAGTGAAGCGCTTACGTTAGGAAAACTGTTTTTT
TRBV6-8	TRBJ1-6	.	.	CASSYAEKGQPNDPLHF	TGTGCCAGCAGTTACGCTGAAAAGGGGCAGCCCAATGACCCCCTCCACTTT
TRBV6-5	TRBJ2-7	TRBD1	few	CASSYRDRGPYEQYF	TGTGCCAGCAGTTACCGGGACAGGGGTCCCTACGAGCAGTACTTC
TRBV6-1	TRBJ1-4	.	.	CASGEVAGFNEKLFF	TGTGCCAGCGGGGAAGTGGCAGGCTTTAATGAAAAACTGTTTTTT
TRBV28	TRBJ1-2	TRBD1	.	CASSLWTGADPRFLYTF	TGTGCCAGCAGTTTATGGACAGGGGCGGACCCCCGTTTCCTATACACCTTC
TRBV5-4	TRBJ1-5	TRBD1	.	CASSTWDSNQPQHF	TGTGCCAGCAGCACCTGGGACAGTAATCAGCCCCAGCATTTT
TRBV10-1	TRBJ2-5	.	.	CASSLTVQETQYF	TGCGCCAGCAGTCTGACAGTTCAAGAGACCCAGTACTTC
TRBV5-1	TRBJ2-5	.	.	CASRTGPETQYF	TGCGCCAGCAGAACAGGGCCGGAGACCCAGTACTTC
TRBV27	TRBJ2-7	TRBD2	.	CASSLGSGAFGYEQYF	TGTGCCAGCAGTTTAGGTAGCGGGGCCTTTGGCTACGAGCAGTACTTC
TRBV5-1	TRBJ2-5	.	.	CASSSNTGRETQYF	TGCGCCAGCAGCTCAAACACAGGGAGAGAGACCCAGTACTTC
TRBV6-5	TRBJ1-6	.	.	CASRLPGVKNSPLHF	TGTGCCAGCAGGCTCCCCGGGGTCAAAAATTCACCCCTCCACTTT
TRBV14	TRBJ1-1	.	.	CASSQGFGNVFF	TGTGCCAGCAGCCAAGGGTTTGGGAACGTTTTCTTT
TRBV9	TRBJ1-6	.	.	CASSGGSYNSPLHF	TGTGCCAGCAGCGGGGGCTCCTATAATTCACCCCTCCACTTT
TRBV5-4	TRBJ2-7	.	.	CASRRSDSSSYEQYF	TGTGCCAGCCGACGCTCGGACAGTAGCTCCTACGAGCAGTACTTC
TRBV5-4	TRBJ1-3	.	.	CASSLDPQPSGNTIYF	TGTGCCAGCAGCTTGGATCCCCAGCCCTCTGGAAACACCATATATTTT
TRBV7-9	TRBJ2-1	.	.	CASSSRRISYNEQFF	TGTGCCAGCAGCTCTAGGCGGATTTCCTACAATGAGCAGTTCTTC
TRBV29-1	TRBJ1-1	.	.	CSVGLNTEAFF	TGCAGCGTGGGGTTGAACACTGAAGCTTTCTTT
TRBV5-1	TRBJ1-1	.	.	CASRMGSTEAFF	TGCGCCAGCAGAATGGGATCTACTGAAGCTTTCTTT
TRBV6-6	TRBJ1-1	.	.	CASSYRPGPEAFF	TGTGCCAGCAGTTACCGGCCGGGACCTGAAGCTTTCTTT
TRBV28	TRBJ2-5	TRBD1	.	CASRPPGKGAETQYF	TGTGCCAGCAGACCCCCTGGAAAGGGGGCTGAGACCCAGTACTTC
TRBV10-3	TRBJ2-7	TRBD1	.	CAITSPGQGTHEQYF	TGTGCCATCACGTCTCCGGGACAGGGGACTCACGAGCAGTACTTC
TRBV7-2	TRBJ2-7	.	.	CASSLMVTYEQYF	TGTGCCAGCAGCTTAATGGTGACCTACGAGCAGTACTTC
TRBV25-1	TRBJ1-2	.	.	CASSRGFGYTF	TGTGCCAGCAGCAGGGGTTTTGGCTACACCTTC
TRBV28	TRBJ2-5	TRBD2	.	CASSFMLAGGIETQYF	TGTGCCAGCAGTTTTATGTTAGCGGGGGGGATCGAGACCCAGTACTTC
TRBV29-1	TRBJ2-3	.	.	CSVEDFGVRDTQYF	TGCAGCGTTGAAGATTTTGGGGTGCGAGATACGCAGTATTTT
TRBV11-3	TRBJ2-5	TRBD2	.	CASSLGATSGETQYF	TGTGCCAGCAGCTTAGGTGCGACTAGCGGAGAGACCCAGTACTTC
TRBV27	TRBJ2-3	.	.	CASSRLGTDTQYF	TGTGCCAGCAGCCGGCTAGGAACAGATACGCAGTATTTT
TRBV7-6	TRBJ2-5	TRBD2	.	CASARGGAGQETQYF	TGTGCCAGCGCCCGCGGGGGGGCCGGGCAAGAGACCCAGTACTTC
TRBV6-6	TRBJ2-7	TRBD1	.	CASRAGTGVYEQYF	TGTGCCAGCAGGGCCGGGACAGGAGTCTACGAGCAGTACTTC
TRBV18	TRBJ2-5	TRBD1	.	CASSPFPGQGGETQYF	TGTGCCAGCTCACCATTTCCGGGACAGGGAGGGGAGACCCAGTACTTC
TRBV19	TRBJ1-2	TRBD1	.	CASTPGDRNYGYTF	TGTGCCAGTACCCCCGGGGACAGAAACTATGGCTACACCTTC
TRBV7-9	TRBJ1-2	TRBD1	.	CASSSTGGGYGYTF	TGTGCCAGCAGCTCGACAGGGGGCGGATATGGCTACACCTTC
TRBV10-1	TRBJ2-1	.	.	CASSESSGRQFF	TGCGCCAGCAGTGAGTCTTCGGGTAGACAGTTCTTC
TRBV5-4	TRBJ2-5	.	.	CASSLARAQETQYF	TGTGCCAGCAGCTTGGCCAGGGCTCAAGAGACCCAGTACTTC
TRBV2	TRBJ1-6	.	.	CASIETGNSPLHF	TGTGCCAGCATAGAAACTGGTAATTCACCCCTCCACTTT